This entry describes one T cell receptor (beta chain). Germline CDR1 reads SNHLY; CDR2 reads FYNNEI. Trimming removed 2 bases from V and 5 bases from J, with 10 bases in between. The CDR3 runs to 14 residues. TCRdb independently ran MiXCR on the 5' RACE reads; one entry per CDR3 protein. The profile shows 350,000 to 450,000 distinct CDR3 sequences, around a sixth of them singletons. This entry is derived from a study of T cells after yellow fever vaccination. The V gene is TRBV2, the J gene TRBJ1-5; D unclear. The clonotype comes from a man aged 18-30 years who received the YFV17D yellow fever vaccine. The sample consisted of PBMCs, taken before the yellow fever booster vaccination. CDR3 sequence reads: CASSEPPLHQPQHF. CDR3 sequence (DNA): TGTGCCAGCAGTGAACCCCCCCTCCATCAGCCCCAGCATTTT.